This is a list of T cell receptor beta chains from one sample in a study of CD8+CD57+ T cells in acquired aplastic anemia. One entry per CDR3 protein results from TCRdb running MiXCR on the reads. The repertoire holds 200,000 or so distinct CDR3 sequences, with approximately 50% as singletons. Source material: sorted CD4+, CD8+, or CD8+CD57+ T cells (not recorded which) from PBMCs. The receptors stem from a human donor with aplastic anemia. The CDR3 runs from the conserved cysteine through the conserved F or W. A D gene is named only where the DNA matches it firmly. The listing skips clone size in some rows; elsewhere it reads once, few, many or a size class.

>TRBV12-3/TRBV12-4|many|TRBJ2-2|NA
TGTGCCAGCAAAAGGGCAGAGGAGCTGTTTTTT
CASKRAEELFF
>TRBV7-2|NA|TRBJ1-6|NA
TGTGCCAGCAGCTTAAGGGCAGAATATAATTCACCCCTCCACTTT
CASSLRAEYNSPLHF
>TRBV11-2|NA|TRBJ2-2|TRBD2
TGTGCCAGCAGCTTAGACCTGCGGGGGGCGAGGACCGGGGAGCTGTTTTTT
CASSLDLRGARTGELFF
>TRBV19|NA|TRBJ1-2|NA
TGTGCCAGTAGTATTGTAGGGGGGGCCTATGGCTACACCTTC
CASSIVGGAYGYTF
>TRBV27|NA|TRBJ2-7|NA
TGTGCCAGCAGTTCGGGGACACATCACTACGAGCAGTACTTC
CASSSGTHHYEQYF
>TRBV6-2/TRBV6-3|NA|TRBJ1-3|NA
TGTGCCAGCAGTTACAATAGGGGATCGTGGAGAAACACCATATATTTT
CASSYNRGSWRNTIYF
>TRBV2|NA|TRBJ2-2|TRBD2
TGTGCCGGGAGGGGAGCGGGAGGCGGGGAGCTGTTTTTT
CAGRGAGGGELFF
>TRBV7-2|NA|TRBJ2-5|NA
TGTGCCAGCAGCCTGTACCAAGAGACCCAGTACTTC
CASSLYQETQYF
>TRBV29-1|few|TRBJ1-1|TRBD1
TGCAGCGTTCCACCGGGACAGGAGAACACTGAAGCTTTCTTT
CSVPPGQENTEAFF
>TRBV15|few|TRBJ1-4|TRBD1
TGTGCCACCAGCGGACAGGGCGTACTTTCAACTAATGAAAAACTGTTTTTT
CATSGQGVLSTNEKLFF
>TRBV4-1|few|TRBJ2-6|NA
TGCGCCAGCAGCCAAGGGGTAGGGCTTGGGGCCAACGTCCTGACTTTC
CASSQGVGLGANVLTF
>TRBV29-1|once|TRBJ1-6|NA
TGCAGCGTCATGTGGGGGCTTGGTAGGTGGCGGATGGGTTCACCCCTCCACTTT
CSVMWGLGRWRMGSPLHF
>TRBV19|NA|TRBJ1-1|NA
TGTGCCAGTAATTCAGGGGTGGCTGAAGCTTTCTTT
CASNSGVAEAFF
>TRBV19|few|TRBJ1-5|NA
TGTGCCAGTAGCTATTCACAGGGATGGAATCAGCCCCAGCATTTT
CASSYSQGWNQPQHF
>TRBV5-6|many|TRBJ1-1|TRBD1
TGTGCCAGCAGCAGCTTCCGCCTTGGGACAGGGAACACTGAAGCTTTCTTT
CASSSFRLGTGNTEAFF
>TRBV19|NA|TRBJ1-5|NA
TGTGCCAGTACCAATGGCCAGGGCCCATTGCCCCAGCATTTT
CASTNGQGPLPQHF
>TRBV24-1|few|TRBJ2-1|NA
TGTGCCACCAGTGATTCTAACTACAATGAGCAGTTCTTC
CATSDSNYNEQFF
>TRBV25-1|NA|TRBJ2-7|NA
TGTGCCAGCTCACCAGCTCCAGGGAGCTCCTACGAGCAGTACTTC
CASSPAPGSSYEQYF
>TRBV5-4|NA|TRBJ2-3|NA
TGTGCCAGCAGCTTATCTCGCCTGGGTTACGGCACAGATACGCAGTATTTT
CASSLSRLGYGTDTQYF
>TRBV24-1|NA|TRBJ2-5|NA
TGTGCCACCCAAGTGGAAGGGTCTGAGGAGACCCAGTACTTC
CATQVEGSEETQYF
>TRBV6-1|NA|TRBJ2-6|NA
TGTGCCAGCAAGGCCAGGGGGGTCTCTGGGGCCAACGTCCTGACTTTC
CASKARGVSGANVLTF
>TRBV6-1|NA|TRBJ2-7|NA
TGTGCCAGCAGTGAAAACGGCTACGAGCAGTACTTC
CASSENGYEQYF
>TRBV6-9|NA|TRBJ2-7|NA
TGTGCCAGCAGTTGTGCTGGGCCCTACGAGCAGTACTTC
CASSCAGPYEQYF
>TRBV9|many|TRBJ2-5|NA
TGTGCCAGCAGCGGTGGGGCAGAGACCCAGTACTTC
CASSGGAETQYF
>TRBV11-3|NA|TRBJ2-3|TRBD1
TGTGCCAGCAGCATGGGACAGGTACGAGATACGCAGTATTTT
CASSMGQVRDTQYF
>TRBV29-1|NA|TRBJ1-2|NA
TGCAGCGTTTATAGGAGTTTCTCCTTAGGCTACACCTTC
CSVYRSFSLGYTF
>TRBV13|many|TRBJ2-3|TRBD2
TGTGCCAGCAGCCCAGGGACTAGGCGAGGGGATACGCAGTATTTT
CASSPGTRRGDTQYF
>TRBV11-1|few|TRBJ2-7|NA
TGTGCCAGCAGCGACGCGACAGGACTAAGGATGTACGAGCAGTACTTC
CASSDATGLRMYEQYF
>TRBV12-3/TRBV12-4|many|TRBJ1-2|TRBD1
TGTGCCAGCAGCCTAGGTCACACCGGGACAGGCTATGGCTACACCTTC
CASSLGHTGTGYGYTF
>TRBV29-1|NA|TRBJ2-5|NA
TGCAGCGGACGCCCCGGGGGGACCCAGTACTTC
CSGRPGGTQYF
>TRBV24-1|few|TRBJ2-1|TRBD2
TGTGCCACCGGGACTAGCGGATACAATGAGCAGTTCTTC
CATGTSGYNEQFF
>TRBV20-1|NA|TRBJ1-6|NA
TGCAGTGCTAGAGGTTCTTGGGAAAAGGATAATTCACCCCTCCACTTT
CSARGSWEKDNSPLHF
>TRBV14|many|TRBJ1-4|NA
TGTGCCAGCAGTCGGGGTGGGGAAAAACTGTTTTTT
CASSRGGEKLFF
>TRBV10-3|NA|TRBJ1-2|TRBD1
TGTGCCATCAGTGGAAACAGGGGATCTAACTATGGCTACACCTTC
CAISGNRGSNYGYTF
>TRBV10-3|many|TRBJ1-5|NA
TGTGCCATCAGTGAAATGAAAGGGGATAATCAGCCCCAGCATTTT
CAISEMKGDNQPQHF
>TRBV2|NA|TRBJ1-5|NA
TGTGCCAGCAGGGCGGTATATAGCAATCAGCCCCAGCATTTT
CASRAVYSNQPQHF
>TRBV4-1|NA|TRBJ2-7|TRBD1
TGCGCCAGCAGCCAGGACAGGGGCGGGGACTACGAGCAGTACTTC
CASSQDRGGDYEQYF
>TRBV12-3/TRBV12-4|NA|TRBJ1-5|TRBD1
TGTGCCAGCAGCCAGACAGGGGATCAGCCCCAGCATTTT
CASSQTGDQPQHF
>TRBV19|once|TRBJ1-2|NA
TGTGCCAGTAGACAGGGCAGAACAGGCGGCACCTTC
CASRQGRTGGTF
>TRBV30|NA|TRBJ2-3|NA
TGTGCCTGGAGTCCCGGTCCCCCAGATACGCAGTATTTT
CAWSPGPPDTQYF
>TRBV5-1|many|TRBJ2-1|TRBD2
TGCGCCAGCAGCTTGACTCGAGGACTAGCGACAAACAATGAGCAGTTCTTC
CASSLTRGLATNNEQFF
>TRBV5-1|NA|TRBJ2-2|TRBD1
TGCGCCAGCAGCCGCGTTGTGGGAGGCGGGACAGGGACCGGGGAGCTGTTTTTT
CASSRVVGGGTGTGELFF
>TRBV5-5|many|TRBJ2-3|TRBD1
TGTGCCAGCAGCTCCCGGACAGGAGCGAGGGATACGCAGTATTTT
CASSSRTGARDTQYF
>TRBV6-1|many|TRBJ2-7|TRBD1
TGTGCCAGCAAAACAGGGGTCTACGAGCAGTACTTC
CASKTGVYEQYF
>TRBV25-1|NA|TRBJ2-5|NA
TGTGCCAGCAGTGAATTTCACACGTACCAAGAGACCCAGTACTTC
CASSEFHTYQETQYF
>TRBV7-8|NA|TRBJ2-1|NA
TGTGCCAGCAGCCCAGAAGGTCGAGGGACGGAGGATGAGCAGTTCTTC
CASSPEGRGTEDEQFF
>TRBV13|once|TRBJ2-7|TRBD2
TGTGCCAGCAGGTTCGGCACCGGGACTAGCGGGGGACGGCAGTACTTC
CASRFGTGTSGGRQYF
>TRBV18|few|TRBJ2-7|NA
TGTGCCAGCGGACCTGCCGGTTACGAGCAGTACTTC
CASGPAGYEQYF
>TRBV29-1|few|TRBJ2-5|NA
TGCAGCGTTGAAGCGGGTCGTCCCCAGTACTTC
CSVEAGRPQYF
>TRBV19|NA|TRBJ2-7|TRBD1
TGTGCCAGTAGTATCCGGGACAGGGCTGGGTACGAGCAGTACTTC
CASSIRDRAGYEQYF
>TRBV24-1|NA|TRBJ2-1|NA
TGTGCCACCAGCGCCCCTAGCTCCTACAATGAGCAGTTCTTC
CATSAPSSYNEQFF
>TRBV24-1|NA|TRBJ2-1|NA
TGTGCCACCAGTGATTTTGAAGGGGACCCAGGTTACAATGAGCAGTTCTTC
CATSDFEGDPGYNEQFF